This TCR beta chain was observed in a study of cytomegalovirus exposure and HLA in healthy donors. TCRdb keeps only in-frame clones here, not all; method: immunoSEQ multiplex PCR. The data hold around 170,000 clones, with roughly 85% observed a single time. The CDR3 sequence is 15 residues long. Looked up from germline, CDR1 is MDHEN and CDR2 is SYDVKM. J gave up 7 bases and V 6 bases, and 11 bases lay outside the gene matches. The rearrangement uses TRBV28 and TRBJ1-4, with 7 bases lining up with TRBD1. The sequenced sample was PBMCs. This clonotype was sampled from a man aged 18 to 30 in good health and CMV-seropositive. For the CDR3, the DNA is TGTGCCAGCAGAAGTCCGGAGACAGGGAGTGAAAAACTGTTTTTT. It yields the protein CASRSPETGSEKLFF.